The 10 T cell receptor beta chains reported below all come from one sample, sequenced in a study of Graves' ophthalmopathy and Graves' hyperthyroidism listed by TCRdb under 2018. The sequencer was an Illumina HiSeq 2000. For repertoire sequencing, the TCR beta CDR3 regions were amplified from RNA transcripts. The first round was an RT-PCR using HTBI primers with the Qiagen OneStep RT-PCR kit, and this first round was followed by a second-round multiplex PCR, then size selection and purification. TCRdb reprocessing: public reads trimmed at Q25 with fastp, clones called with MiXCR, in-frame beta chains kept. Each record represents a unique CDR3 protein, reported with the most common genes and DNA among its rows. The sample includes a few hundred thousand distinct CDR3 sequences, with under 40% observed a single time. The ten largest account for about 4.1% of the sample. The source material was peripheral blood or thyroid tissue (not recorded which). Receptors originate from an adult man with Graves' hyperthyroidism.

The V call is TRBV29-1, the J call TRBJ1-5; the D is unclear. The germline CDR1 and CDR2 sequences are SQVTM and ANQGSEA. This CDR3 is 11 amino acids long. The chain's CDR3 is CSPRGTQPQHF. The CDR3 region has the DNA TGCAGTCCTCGTGGTACTCAGCCCCAGCATTTT.

Details on this clonotype: This may come from a read error, since a much larger clone is one base off. This CDR3 is CASSFPGQRITEAFF. The CDR3, as DNA: TGCGCCAGCAGCTTCCCGGGACAGAGAATCACTGAAGCTTTCTTT. V is TRBV13 and J is TRBJ1-1, with 7 nucleotides matching TRBD1. The germline gives CDR1 PRHDT, CDR2 FYEKMQ (reference sequence). This CDR3 contains 15 residues.

The J gene is TRBJ1-6, the V gene TRBV12-3 or TRBV12-4, with TRBD1 identical over 10 bases. The CDR3 consists of 18 residues. V lost 7 bases to trimming and J lost 4 bases; unmatched junction nucleotides: 13. The CDR3 sequence: CASTPLGRDRGYNSPLHF. CDR3 in DNA: TGTGCCAGCACCCCGTTGGGGAGGGACAGGGGTTATAATTCACCCCTCCACTTT.

This clonotype was seen more than once but under ten times. The genes are TRBV11-1 and TRBJ2-7; 12 bases are a match to TRBD2. Germline CDR1 is SGHAT and CDR2 is FQDESV (reference sequence). The CDR3 loop spans 16 amino acids. The junction had 12 bases not matched to a gene; V was cut back by 5 bases and J by 7 bases. CDR3 bases: TGTGCCAGCAGCCCCGGGGCTAGCGGGAGGGCCCCTGAGCAGTACTTC. It translates to CASSPGASGRAPEQYF.

In its sample, this clonotype was seen a few times. The rearrangement uses TRBV11-2 and TRBJ1-6; D is ambiguous. V lost 8 bases and J lost 2, with 13 bases in between. CDR3 size: 15 residues. Looked up from germline, CDR1 is SGHAT and CDR2 is FQNNGV. The CDR3 DNA is TGTGCCAGCGAGAACCCTGAAACCTATAATTCACCCCTCCACTTT. It encodes CASENPETYNSPLHF.

Turning to this clonotype: This likely comes from a read error, as the CDR3 has no conserved phenylalanine or tryptophan at its end. The chain links TRBV29-1 to TRBJ2-5; D may be TRBD1 (6 bases). The CDR3 is made up of 12 amino acids. V lost 3 bases and J lost 11, with 16 bases in between. Per germline, CDR1 SQVTM and CDR2 ANQGSEA. The DNA of the CDR3 is TGCAGCGTTGACGGGGACACAGATACGCAGTACATC. Its protein is CSVDGDTDTQYI.

Of note for this clonotype: This sequence may be a read error, since a much larger clone differs from it by one base. The V call is TRBV7-9, the J call TRBJ2-7; 8 bases match TRBD2. CDR1 is SEHNR, CDR2 FQNEAQ, per germline (reference sequence). The CDR3 sequence is 16 residues long. The CDR3 is CASSQDERGPTYGQYF. For the CDR3, the DNA is TGTGCCAGCAGCCAAGACGAGCGGGGGCCTACCTACGGGCAGTACTTC.

At least ten counts were recorded for this clonotype. J is TRBJ1-2 and V is TRBV7-8; TRBD1 aligns across 7 bases. In germline, CDR1 is SGHVS, CDR2 FQNEAQ. V shed 1 base and J 8 bases; nucleotides not matched to a gene: 4. The CDR3 length is 13 residues. Here the CDR3 reads CASSLDRGRGYTF. The DNA for the CDR3 is TGTGCCAGCAGCTTAGACAGGGGTAGGGGCTACACCTTC. Variable domain in full (rest from reference TRBV7-8 and TRBJ1-2): GAGVSQSPRYKVAKRGQDVALRCDPISGHVSLFWYQQALGQGPEFLTYFQNEAQLDKSGLPSDRFFAERPEGSVSTLKIQRTQQEDSAVYLCASSLDRGRGYTFGSGTRLTVV.

Turning to this clonotype: A read error may be the cause here, since a much bigger clone is one base away. The rearrangement links TRBV4-1 to TRBJ2-7; maybe TRBD1 (6 bases). CDR1 is MGHRA, CDR2 YSYEKL, per germline. The CDR3 is 17 amino acids. Between the trimmed V and J ends, which lost 3 bases and 3 bases, there was a span of 21 bases. The CDR3: CASSHEGRTDLGYEQYF. In DNA form, the CDR3 reads TGCGCCAGCAGCCATGAAGGACGGACAGACCTAGGCTACGAGCAGTACTTC.

Comment on this clonotype: A read error is possible here, since a much larger clone lies one base away. The gene calls are TRBV29-1 and TRBJ2-5, with 8 bases that match TRBD1. J gave up 2 bases and V 7 bases, and 6 bases lay outside the gene matches. The germline V gene encodes CDR1 SQVTM and CDR2 ANQGSEA. The CDR3 is 13 amino acids. The CDR3 DNA reads TGCAGCGCCCACACAGGGGGTCAAGAGACCCAGTACTTC. Protein product: CSAHTGGQETQYF.